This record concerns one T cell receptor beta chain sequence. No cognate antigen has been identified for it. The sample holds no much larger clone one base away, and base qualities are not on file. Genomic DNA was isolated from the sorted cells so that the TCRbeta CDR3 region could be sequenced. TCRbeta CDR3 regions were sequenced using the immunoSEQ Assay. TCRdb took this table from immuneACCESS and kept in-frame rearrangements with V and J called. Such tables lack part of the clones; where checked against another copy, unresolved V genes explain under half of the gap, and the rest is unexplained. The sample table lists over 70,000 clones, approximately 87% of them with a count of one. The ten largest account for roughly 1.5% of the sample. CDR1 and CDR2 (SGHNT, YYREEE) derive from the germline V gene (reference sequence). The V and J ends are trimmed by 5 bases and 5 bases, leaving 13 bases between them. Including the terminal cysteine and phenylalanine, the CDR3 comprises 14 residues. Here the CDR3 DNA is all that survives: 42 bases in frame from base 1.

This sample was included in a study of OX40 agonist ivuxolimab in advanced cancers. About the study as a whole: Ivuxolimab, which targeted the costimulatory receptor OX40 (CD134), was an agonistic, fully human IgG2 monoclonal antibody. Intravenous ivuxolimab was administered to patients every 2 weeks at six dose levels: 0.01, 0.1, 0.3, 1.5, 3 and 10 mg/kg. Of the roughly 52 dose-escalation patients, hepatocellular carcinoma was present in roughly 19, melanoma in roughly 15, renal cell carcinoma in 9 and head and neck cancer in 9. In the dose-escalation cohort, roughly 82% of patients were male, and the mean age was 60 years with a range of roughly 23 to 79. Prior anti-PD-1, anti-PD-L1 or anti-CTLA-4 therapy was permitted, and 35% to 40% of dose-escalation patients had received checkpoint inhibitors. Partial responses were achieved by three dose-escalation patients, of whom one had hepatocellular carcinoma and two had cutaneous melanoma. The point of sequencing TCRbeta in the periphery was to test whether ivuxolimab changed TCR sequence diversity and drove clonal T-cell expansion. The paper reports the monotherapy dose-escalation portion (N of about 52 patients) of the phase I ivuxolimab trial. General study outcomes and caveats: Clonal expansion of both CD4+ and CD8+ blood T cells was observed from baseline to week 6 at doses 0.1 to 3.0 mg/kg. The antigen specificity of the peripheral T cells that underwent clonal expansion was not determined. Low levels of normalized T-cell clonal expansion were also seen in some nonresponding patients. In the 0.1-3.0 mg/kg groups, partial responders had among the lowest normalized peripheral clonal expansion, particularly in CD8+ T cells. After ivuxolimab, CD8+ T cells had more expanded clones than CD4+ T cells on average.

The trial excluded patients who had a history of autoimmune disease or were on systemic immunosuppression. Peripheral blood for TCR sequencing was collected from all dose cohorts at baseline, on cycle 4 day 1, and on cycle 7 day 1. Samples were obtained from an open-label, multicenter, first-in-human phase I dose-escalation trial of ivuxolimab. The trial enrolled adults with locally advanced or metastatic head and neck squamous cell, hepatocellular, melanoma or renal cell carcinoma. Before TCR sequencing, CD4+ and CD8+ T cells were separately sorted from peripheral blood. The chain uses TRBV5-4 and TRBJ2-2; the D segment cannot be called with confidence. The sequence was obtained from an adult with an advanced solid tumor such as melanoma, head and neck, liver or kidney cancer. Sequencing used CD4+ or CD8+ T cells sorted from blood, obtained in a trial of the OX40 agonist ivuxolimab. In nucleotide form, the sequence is TGTGCCAGCAGGCAGGACCTCTCTACCGGGGAGCTGTTTTTT. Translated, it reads CASRQDLSTGELFF.